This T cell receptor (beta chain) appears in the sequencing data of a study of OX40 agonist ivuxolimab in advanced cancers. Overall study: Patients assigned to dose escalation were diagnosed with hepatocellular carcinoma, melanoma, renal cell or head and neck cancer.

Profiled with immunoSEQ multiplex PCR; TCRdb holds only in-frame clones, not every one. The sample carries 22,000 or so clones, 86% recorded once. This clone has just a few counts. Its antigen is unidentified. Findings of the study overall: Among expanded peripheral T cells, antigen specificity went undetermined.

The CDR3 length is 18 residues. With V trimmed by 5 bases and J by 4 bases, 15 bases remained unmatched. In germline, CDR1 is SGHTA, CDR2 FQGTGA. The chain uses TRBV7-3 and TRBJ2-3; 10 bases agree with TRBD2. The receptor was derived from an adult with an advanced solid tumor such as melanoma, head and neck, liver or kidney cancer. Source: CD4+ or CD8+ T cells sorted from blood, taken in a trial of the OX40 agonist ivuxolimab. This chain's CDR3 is CASSPVVAGGPRPDTQYF. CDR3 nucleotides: TGTGCCAGCAGCCCAGTGGTAGCGGGAGGCCCTCGCCCAGATACGCAGTATTTT. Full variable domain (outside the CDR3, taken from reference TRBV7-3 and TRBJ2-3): GAGVSQTPSNKVTEKGKYVELRCDPISGHTALYWYRQSLGQGPEFLIYFQGTGAADDSGLPNDRFFAVRPEGSVSTLKIQRTERGDSAVYLCASSPVVAGGPRPDTQYFGPGTRLTVL.